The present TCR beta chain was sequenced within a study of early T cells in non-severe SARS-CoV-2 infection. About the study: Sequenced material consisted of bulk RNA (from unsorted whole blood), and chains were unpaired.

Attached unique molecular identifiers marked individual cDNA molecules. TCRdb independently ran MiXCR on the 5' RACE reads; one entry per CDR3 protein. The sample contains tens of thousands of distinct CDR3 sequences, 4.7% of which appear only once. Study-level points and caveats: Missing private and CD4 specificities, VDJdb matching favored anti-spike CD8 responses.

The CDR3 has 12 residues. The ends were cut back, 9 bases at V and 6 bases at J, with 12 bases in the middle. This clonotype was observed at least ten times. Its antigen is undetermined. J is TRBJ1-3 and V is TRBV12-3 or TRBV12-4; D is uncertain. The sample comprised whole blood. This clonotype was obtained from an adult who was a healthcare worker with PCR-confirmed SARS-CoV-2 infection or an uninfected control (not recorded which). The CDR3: CASGLAENTIYF. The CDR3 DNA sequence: TGTGCCAGTGGGCTTGCTGAAAACACCATATATTTT.